A selection of T cell receptor beta chains follows, all from one sample in a study of shared clonotypes between healthy human individuals. Clones were read by immunoSEQ multiplex PCR, and TCRdb kept only the in-frame ones, dropping some. Among around 700,000 clones listed, around 72% were seen once. Sequencing was done on a sample of memory CD4+ T cells sorted from blood. The receptors were sampled from a woman aged 25-40 years in good health. Both conserved end residues are part of each CDR3. The D gene is left open where the match is weak. Size tells how often a clone was seen (once, few, many) or the class of an expanded clone, and some rows leave it out.

V	J	D	size	DNA	CDR3
TRBV28	TRBJ2-1	-	-	TGTGCCAGCAGCCGTAGACTCTTTGGGGGCGGCAGTAGCAGGGTCCCCCATGAGCAGTTCTTC	CASSRRLFGGGSSRVPHEQFF
TRBV6-5	TRBJ2-5	TRBD2	-	TGTGCCAGCAGCAAGGGACTATTTGAAATTGAGACCCAGTACTTC	CASSKGLFEIETQYF
TRBV27	TRBJ2-2	-	many	TGTGCCAGCAGTGCCACCGGGATCCCGAGGGAGCTGTTTTTT	CASSATGIPRELFF
TRBV7-2	TRBJ1-5	-	-	TGTGCCAGCAGCTTTTTCAGGGTGGATCAGCCCCAGCATTTT	CASSFFRVDQPQHF
TRBV9	TRBJ2-2	-	-	TGTGCCAGCAGCGTAGCCGGGGAGCTGTTTTTT	CASSVAGELFF
TRBV5-4	TRBJ2-3	TRBD1	-	TGTGCCAGCAGCCCCGGGACAGGGGGAGATACGCAGTATTTT	CASSPGTGGDTQYF
TRBV29-1	TRBJ2-1	TRBD1	few	TGCAGTTCAGGGACAGGGAGGGGCAATGAGCAGTTCTTC	CSSGTGRGNEQFF
TRBV28	TRBJ1-1	-	once	TGTGCCAGTCAGGAGGGTGGTACTGAAGCTTTCTTT	CASQEGGTEAFF
TRBV30	TRBJ2-5	-	-	TGTGCCTGGGACCGATTCTCCCAAGAGACCCAGTACTTC	CAWDRFSQETQYF
TRBV10-3	TRBJ2-7	-	-	TGTGCCATCAGTGAATGGGCCTACGAGCAGTACTTC	CAISEWAYEQYF
TRBV29-1	TRBJ1-1	TRBD1	few	TGCAGCGCCAAAGCGGACAGGGAAGTTGAAGCTTTCTTT	CSAKADREVEAFF
TRBV28	TRBJ2-3	TRBD2	-	TGTGCCAGCAAGCGGGATTCCACAGATACGCAGTATTTT	CASKRDSTDTQYF
TRBV7-9	TRBJ1-2	-	-	TGTGCCAGCAGCTGGGGGGAGGTCGGCTATGGCTACACCTTC	CASSWGEVGYGYTF
TRBV7-2	TRBJ2-7	TRBD2	once	TGTGCCAGCAGCTTCCAGACTAGCGGGGCCTACGAGCAGTACTTC	CASSFQTSGAYEQYF
TRBV30	TRBJ2-3	-	-	TGTGCCTGGGGGCGAGGGGTCCCAGATACGCAGTATTTT	CAWGRGVPDTQYF
TRBV7-2	TRBJ1-4	-	-	TGTGCCAGCAGCTTATCCCCGATTACTAATGAAAAACTGTTTTTT	CASSLSPITNEKLFF
TRBV11-2	TRBJ2-3	-	-	TGTGCCAGCAGCCTCGGGGCCAAGACCCGCACAGATACGCAGTATTTT	CASSLGAKTRTDTQYF
TRBV2	TRBJ1-5	-	once	TGTGCCAGCGCGAAGGCAAATAGCAATCAGCCCCAGCATTTT	CASAKANSNQPQHF
TRBV11-2	TRBJ1-2	-	-	TGTGCCAGCAGCCAAGTAAACTATGGCTACACCTTC	CASSQVNYGYTF
TRBV28	TRBJ1-1	-	-	TGTGCCAGCACTCGGGACTCTCCGGGAGGGGAAGCTTTCTTT	CASTRDSPGGEAFF
TRBV18	TRBJ2-7	TRBD1	-	TGTGCCAGCTCAACTGTGGGGGGGACAGGGGTGAGCTACGAGCAGTACTTC	CASSTVGGTGVSYEQYF
TRBV30	TRBJ2-1	-	-	TGTGCCTGGAGTGTAGGGGGGCCCTTCAATGAGCAGTTCTTC	CAWSVGGPFNEQFF
TRBV6-1	TRBJ1-4	-	-	TGTGCCAGCAGTGGGACGGCTAATGAAAAACTGTTTTTT	CASSGTANEKLFF
TRBV28	TRBJ2-7	TRBD1	-	TGTGCCAGCAGTTTAAAGGGGGCGGTAAGCTCCTACGAGCAGTACTTC	CASSLKGAVSSYEQYF
TRBV7-6	TRBJ2-6	-	-	TGTGCCAGCAGCTTAGGGGGAGCGAGGGGCTCTGGGGCCAACGTCCTGATTTTC	CASSLGGARGSGANVLIF
TRBV28	TRBJ2-3	TRBD2	-	TGTGCCAGCAGTGCCGGTGTGCGCGGGAGGGCCCGGCGGTATTTT	CASSAGVRGRARRYF
TRBV6-1	TRBJ2-1	TRBD2	-	TGTGCCAGCACCCAAACTAGCGGGAGCCACTTCTTCTTC	CASTQTSGSHFFF
TRBV7-9	TRBJ1-2	-	-	TGTGCCAGCAGCTTCTTATCTACGGGCAACTATGGCTACACCTTC	CASSFLSTGNYGYTF
TRBV11-2	TRBJ2-1	TRBD2	-	TGTGCCAGCAGCTTAGGGGTGGGACTAGCAGAACTGGGTGAGCAGTTCTTC	CASSLGVGLAELGEQFF
TRBV6-1	TRBJ1-5	TRBD1	once	TGTGCCAGCAGTGAAGCGTCGTTCCGGGACAGGGGTAGCAATCAGCCCCAGCATTTT	CASSEASFRDRGSNQPQHF
TRBV27	TRBJ1-4	-	-	TGTGCCAGCAGTTTTTCCCCCCCGGGGGCTTTGGGTGAAAAACTGTTTTTT	CASSFSPPGALGEKLFF
TRBV2	TRBJ1-5	-	few	TGTGCCAGCAGTGTGGCAGGGGATAGCAATCAGCCCCAGCATTTT	CASSVAGDSNQPQHF
TRBV18	TRBJ2-7	TRBD1	-	TGTGCCAGCTCACCGTATACCGTAGGGACAGGGTCATACGAGCAGTACTTC	CASSPYTVGTGSYEQYF
TRBV6-5	TRBJ2-7	-	-	TGTGCCAGCAGTGTCGTGTTGGGCTCCTACGAGCAGTACTTC	CASSVVLGSYEQYF
TRBV5-1	TRBJ2-3	-	few	TGCGCCAGCAGCTTATCGAGCACAGATACGCAGTATTTT	CASSLSSTDTQYF
TRBV10-1	TRBJ2-3	TRBD2	-	TGCGCCAGCACCGCCGGGACTAGCGACTCAGATACGCAGTATTTT	CASTAGTSDSDTQYF
TRBV7-8	TRBJ2-1	-	-	TGTGCCAGCAGCACACGGGCTCAATACAATGAGCAGTTCTTC	CASSTRAQYNEQFF
TRBV28	TRBJ2-7	-	few	TGTGCCAGCAACTCCCCTTGGTCGGGGGGCGCATACGAGCAGTACTTC	CASNSPWSGGAYEQYF
TRBV27	TRBJ2-7	-	-	TGTGCCAGCAGTTTCGGGGCCAGTTATACCTACGAGCAGTACTTC	CASSFGASYTYEQYF
TRBV5-1	TRBJ2-7	-	-	TGCGCCAGCGGGCAGGGCGCATCTCTCTACGAGCAGTACTTC	CASGQGASLYEQYF
TRBV11-2	TRBJ2-1	TRBD2	-	TGTGCCAGCAGCTTAGTAGCGGGAGCCTACAATGAGCAGTTCTTC	CASSLVAGAYNEQFF
TRBV7-9	TRBJ1-1	-	-	TGTGCCAGCAGCGGTCATACTGAAGCTTTCTTT	CASSGHTEAFF
TRBV5-1	TRBJ2-1	-	-	TGCGCCAGCAGACGGGGGAGCTCCTACAATGAGCAGTTCTTC	CASRRGSSYNEQFF
TRBV5-1	TRBJ2-1	TRBD1	-	TGCGCCAGCAGCTTGGGGGACAGGGATATCAATGAGCAGTTCTTC	CASSLGDRDINEQFF
TRBV28	TRBJ2-2	TRBD1	-	TGTGCCAGCAGTTCGGACAGGGAGAACACCGGGGAGCTGTTTTTT	CASSSDRENTGELFF
TRBV6-6	TRBJ2-3	-	-	TGTGCCAGCAACGGACCGTCAACAGATACGCAGTATTTT	CASNGPSTDTQYF
TRBV7-6	TRBJ1-1	-	-	TGTGCCAGCAGCTACGCTCGGGAGAACACTGAAGCTTTCTTT	CASSYARENTEAFF
TRBV28	TRBJ1-1	-	few	TGTGCCAGCAGTTTACCCCGACAGTTTTTCTTT	CASSLPRQFFF
TRBV6-1	TRBJ2-7	TRBD1	once	TGTGCCAGCAGTGTAGGGTCGGTGACAGGGTCCCACGAGCAGTACTTC	CASSVGSVTGSHEQYF
TRBV2	TRBJ1-1	-	few	TGTGCCAGCGATCAGGGGTGGGCGGACACTGAAGCTTTCTTT	CASDQGWADTEAFF